The 32 T cell receptor beta chains below all came from one sample that was sequenced in a study of cytomegalovirus exposure and HLA in healthy donors. Sequencing used immunoSEQ multiplex PCR; TCRdb keeps in-frame clones, though not all of them. The sample lists some 170,000 clones; about 87% were seen once. The sample taken for sequencing was PBMCs. These receptors originate from a young woman in good health and CMV-seronegative.

The chain carries TRBV18 and TRBJ2-7; 7 bases are shared with TRBD1. There are 16 residues in the CDR3. V lost 3 bases, J lost 0 bases, and 8 bases stayed unmatched. Germline CDR1 is KGHSH and CDR2 is LQKENI. CDR3 sequence: CASSPSTGPSSYEQYF. The CDR3 DNA sequence: TGTGCCAGCTCACCCTCGACAGGGCCTTCCTCCTACGAGCAGTACTTC.

The chain has TRBV25-1 and TRBJ2-1, with 7 bases aligning to TRBD1. This CDR3 contains 17 residues. The trim removed 0 bases at V and 7 bases at J, leaving 12 bases unmatched. In germline, CDR1 is MGHDK, CDR2 SYGVNS. The CDR3 nucleotides are TGTGCCAGCAGTGAATACCCACAGGGGCCCTTCGGGAATGAGCAGTTCTTC. The encoded protein is CASSEYPQGPFGNEQFF.

The J gene is TRBJ2-7, the V gene TRBV19; 10 bases map to TRBD2. The CDR3 spans 17 residues. Germline CDR1 and CDR2: LNHDA and SQIVND (reference sequence). The J segment lost 0 bases and the V segment lost 3 bases, leaving 8 bases of the junction unmatched. The CDR3 sequence is CASSMASGGPRSYEQYF. The CDR3 nucleotides are TGTGCCAGTAGTATGGCTAGCGGGGGCCCTCGCTCCTACGAGCAGTACTTC.

The gene calls are TRBV7-7 and TRBJ1-3; 8 nucleotides agree with TRBD1. The CDR3 contains 13 residues. Germline CDR1 SSHAT, CDR2 FNYEAQ (reference sequence). V trimming: 8 bases; J trimming: 0 bases; junction bases outside the gene matches: 0. Here the CDR3 DNA reads TGTGCCAGCGGACAGGGCTCTGGAAACACCATATATTTT. Translation: CASGQGSGNTIYF.

The CDR3 region is CASSEGQARRTDTQYF. The CDR3 nucleotides read TGTGCCAGCAGTGAAGGACAGGCTAGAAGAACAGATACGCAGTATTTT. This rearrangement joins TRBV6-1 to TRBJ2-3; D may be TRBD1 (6 bases). The V gene's germline CDR1 is MNHNS and CDR2 SASEGT. V was pared by 1 base and J by 3 bases, with 14 bases between. The CDR3 runs 16 residues.

The rearrangement links TRBV7-2 to TRBJ2-3, with D hard to call. V lost 3 bases and J 7 bases, leaving 5 bases between the germline ends. The CDR3 covers 11 residues. Germline V gene lookup returns CDR1 SGHTA and CDR2 FQGNSA. CDR3 DNA sequence: TGTGCCAGCAGCTTCGGTTATACGCAGTATTTT. Encoded protein: CASSFGYTQYF.

V gene TRBV4-1 combines with J gene TRBJ1-2, with D maybe TRBD1 (6 bases). The germline V gene has CDR1 MGHRA and CDR2 YSYEKL. The germline V and J ends were trimmed by 0 bases and 4 bases, with 18 bases remaining between them. The CDR3 has 17 residues. The CDR3 protein is CASSQDKQGRASYGYTF. The DNA for the CDR3 is TGCGCCAGCAGCCAAGATAAGCAGGGGAGGGCCTCCTATGGCTACACCTTC.

The chain joins TRBV7-6 to TRBJ1-1; D uncertain. Trimming cost V 3 bases and J 8 bases, with 7 bases left between them. CDR1 is SGHVS and CDR2 is FNYEAQ in the germline V gene. This CDR3 spans 11 amino acids. The CDR3 DNA is TGTGCCAGCAGCTTGGCAGAAGAAGCTTTCTTT. This codes for CASSLAEEAFF.

The CDR3 coding sequence is TGTGCCTGGACTGGACAGGGGCACACTGAAGCTTTCTTT. This codes for CAWTGQGHTEAFF. This chain connects TRBV30 to TRBJ1-1; 9 bases map to TRBD1. This CDR3 comprises 13 residues. With 4 bases clipped from V and 3 bases from J, the junction kept 3 bases outside the gene matches. Germline V lookup: CDR1 GTSNPN, CDR2 SVGIG (reference sequence). The whole variable domain, remainder taken from reference TRBV30 and TRBJ1-1, is SQTIHQWPATLVQPVGSPLSLECTVEGTSNPNLYWYRQAAGRGLQLLFYSVGIGQISSEVPQNLSASRPQDRQFILSSKKLLLSDSGFYLCAWTGQGHTEAFFGQGTRLTVV.

The chain uses TRBV13 and TRBJ1-1; D ambiguous. Deletions cut 8 bases from V and 1 base from J, with 17 bases between. Germline CDR1 and CDR2: PRHDT and FYEKMQ (reference sequence). The length of the CDR3 is 15 residues. The DNA for the CDR3 is TGTGCCAGCTTGGACTCAAGCCTAGGGAACACTGAAGCTTTCTTT. Translating it yields CASLDSSLGNTEAFF.

The V and J genes are TRBV15 and TRBJ2-1, with 9 bases matching TRBD1. This CDR3 comprises 13 residues. Losses at the gene ends were 7 bases for V and 10 bases for J; bases not matched to a gene: 8. Germline CDR1 reads LNHNV; CDR2 reads YYDKDF (reference sequence). The CDR3 bases are TGTGCCACCAAGTTACAGGGGGCATTGGAGCAGTTCTTC. Its protein is CATKLQGALEQFF.

The V call is TRBV29-1, the J call TRBJ1-2; perhaps TRBD1 as D (5 bases). Trimming removed 3 bases at V and 2 bases at J, with 19 bases between. Germline lookup yields CDR1 SQVTM and CDR2 ANQGSEA. The CDR3 runs to 16 residues. CDR3 DNA sequence: TGCAGCGTTGACCGGCGGCAGGGAACCGACAACTATGGCTACACCTTC. Translated, it gives CSVDRRQGTDNYGYTF.

This chain links TRBV30 with TRBJ2-5; 8 bases are shared with TRBD1. Germline loops: CDR1 GTSNPN, CDR2 SVGIG (reference sequence). The V segment lost 3 bases and the J segment 3 bases; nucleotides outside the gene matches: 3. The CDR3 loop spans 13 amino acids. CDR3 protein: CAWRATGEETQYF. CDR3 coding DNA: TGTGCCTGGAGAGCGACAGGGGAAGAGACCCAGTACTTC.

This clone was found once. The V call is TRBV5-4, the J call TRBJ2-7, with D tentatively TRBD2 (5 bases). The CDR3 contains 15 residues. The ends were cut back, 0 bases at V and 3 bases at J, with 13 bases in the middle. CDR1 and CDR2 from the germline V gene are SGHNT and YYREEE (reference sequence). The CDR3 sequence is CASSLDRGTNYEQYF. As DNA, the CDR3 is TGTGCCAGCAGCTTGGATCGGGGTACGAACTACGAGCAGTACTTC.

The V and J genes are TRBV9 and TRBJ1-1; 9 positions match TRBD1. The CDR3 has 17 residues. Germline CDR1 and CDR2: SGDLS and YYNGEE. J gave up 10 bases and V 4 bases, and 20 bases lay outside the gene matches. CDR3: CASSPGGTGTTGGSAFF. In nucleotides, the CDR3 is TGTGCCAGCAGCCCAGGGGGGACAGGGACTACGGGCGGCTCAGCTTTCTTT.

The table lists this clone with a few counts. The chain uses TRBV5-1 and TRBJ2-7; tentatively, D is TRBD1 (5 bases). Trimming stripped 0 bases from V and 3 bases from J, with 13 bases between. The length of the CDR3 is 15 residues. Germline loops: CDR1 SGHRS, CDR2 YFSETQ. The CDR3 DNA is TGCGCCAGCAGCTTGGGTCCAGGGAAAGGCTACGAGCAGTACTTC. Its translation is CASSLGPGKGYEQYF.

The V and J genes are TRBV19 and TRBJ1-1, with TRBD1 as a possible D gene (6 bases). The CDR3 runs 12 residues. Germline V gives CDR1 LNHDA, CDR2 SQIVND (reference sequence). V was shortened by 5 bases and J by 4 bases, with 8 bases between the two germline ends. In nucleotides, the CDR3 is TGTGCCAGTAGTCAGGGGATCACTGAAGCTTTCTTT. It is translated as CASSQGITEAFF.

This sequence joins TRBV15 and TRBJ2-1; D gene ambiguous. The germline CDR1 and CDR2 sequences are LNHNV and YYDKDF (reference sequence). The CDR3 loop spans 11 amino acids. The ends were cut back, 8 bases at V and 5 bases at J, with 7 bases in the middle. CDR3 loop: CATFQDNEQFF. CDR3 nucleotide sequence: TGTGCCACCTTTCAGGACAATGAGCAGTTCTTC.

The J gene is TRBJ2-5, the V gene TRBV6-5, with 10 bases aligning to TRBD2. The CDR3 length is 15 residues. Trimming took 6 bases from V and 5 from J; bases not matched to a gene: 9. CDR1 and CDR2 from the germline V gene are MNHEY and SVGAGI. The CDR3 region is CASSPGSGGAETQYF. The CDR3 DNA reads TGTGCCAGCAGCCCCGGGAGCGGGGGGGCGGAGACCCAGTACTTC.

Only one count was recorded for this clone. This chain links TRBV7-9 with TRBJ2-1; weak D call: TRBD2 (6 bases). The germline V gene encodes CDR1 SEHNR and CDR2 FQNEAQ (reference sequence). The CDR3 runs to 15 residues. V was shortened by 2 bases and J by 5 bases, with 13 bases between the two germline ends. DNA for the CDR3: TGTGCCAGCAGCTTACCAGGGCTAGCGAACAATGAGCAGTTCTTC. This translates into CASSLPGLANNEQFF.

The rearrangement joins TRBV25-1 to TRBJ1-5; the D is unclear. CDR3 length equals 15 residues. The V end lost 3 bases, the J end lost 2 bases, and 11 bases lay between the germline ends. Germline-derived CDR1 and CDR2 are MGHDK and SYGVNS. The CDR3 region has the DNA TGTGCCAGCAGTGATGGTGGAGTGCGCAATCAGCCCCAGCATTTT. It translates to CASSDGGVRNQPQHF.

V usage is TRBV10-3 and J usage is TRBJ1-3, with TRBD1 matching over 7 bases. V dropped 6 bases and J dropped 4; count of bases not matched to a gene: 3. This CDR3 region has 13 residues. Germline V gives CDR1 ENHRY, CDR2 SYGVKD. In DNA, the CDR3 is TGTGCCATCAGCAGGGGGGACGGAAACACCATATATTTT. Its translation is CAISRGDGNTIYF.

The V and J genes are TRBV10-3 and TRBJ2-7, with 9 nucleotides matching TRBD1. The CDR3 runs to 13 residues. CDR1 is ENHRY and CDR2 is SYGVKD in the germline V gene. Unmatched junction bases numbered 5, after V lost 6 bases and J lost 5 bases. The CDR3: CAISGTGQDEQYF. CDR3 nucleotides: TGTGCCATCAGCGGGACAGGGCAGGACGAGCAGTACTTC.

The chain carries TRBV6-1 and TRBJ1-6; 8 bases are shared with TRBD1. Trimming at V came to 8 bases and at J to 7 bases, leaving 7 bases not matched to a gene. Germline-derived CDR1 and CDR2 are MNHNS and SASEGT. This CDR3 spans 14 amino acids. CDR3 in amino acids: CASGRQGKNSPLHF. The DNA for the CDR3 is TGTGCCAGCGGGAGACAGGGGAAGAATTCACCCCTCCACTTT.

This clone was seen more than once but under ten times. The V gene is TRBV7-9, the J gene TRBJ2-2; 10 positions match TRBD2. Germline V gene lookup returns CDR1 SEHNR and CDR2 FQNEAQ (reference sequence). The CDR3 extends over 16 amino acids. The ends lost 0 bases at V and 7 bases at J; junction bases unmatched: 5. Written as DNA, the CDR3 is TGTGCCAGCAGCTTAGCAAGCGGGGGGGCGAGCGGGGAGCTGTTTTTT. It specifies CASSLASGGASGELFF.

The genes are TRBV5-1 and TRBJ1-2; 8 nucleotides align to TRBD1. The CDR3 has 15 residues. After removal of 2 bases from V and 8 bases from J, the junction contained 11 bases not matched to a gene. CDR1 is SGHRS and CDR2 is YFSETQ in the germline V gene. CDR3 sequence (DNA): TGCGCCAGCAGCTTTTGGGACAGGAGGTCGGAAGGCTACACCTTC. It specifies CASSFWDRRSEGYTF.

The CDR3 nucleotides read TGTGCCAGCAGCTTTAAGATTGGACTTTACAATGAGCAGTTCTTC. Its protein product is CASSFKIGLYNEQFF. V is TRBV5-6 and J is TRBJ2-1, with D possibly matching TRBD2 (5 bases). Per germline, CDR1 SGHDT and CDR2 YYEEEE. V was trimmed by 2 bases and J by 4 bases, leaving 13 bases between them. The CDR3 has 15 amino acids.

CDR3 nucleotides: TGTGCCAGCAGTTACTCTTGGGGCGGGGGCAGTGAGCAGTTCTTC. Translating it yields CASSYSWGGGSEQFF. The chain has TRBV6-5 and TRBJ2-1; D is possibly TRBD2 (7 bases). The CDR3 length is 15 residues. V lost 0 bases, J lost 9 bases, and 15 bases lay in between. The germline V gene encodes CDR1 MNHEY and CDR2 SVGAGI.

CDR3 amino acids: CAGSGTGVVGYTF. The CDR3 region has the DNA TGTGCCGGATCCGGGACAGGGGTGGTTGGCTACACCTTC. V usage is TRBV7-9 and J usage is TRBJ1-2, with 10 bases that match TRBD1. Germline CDR1 reads SEHNR; CDR2 reads FQNEAQ (reference sequence). The CDR3 runs 13 residues. V dropped 11 bases and J dropped 7; count of bases not matched to a gene: 10.

The V gene is TRBV9, the J gene TRBJ2-1; D call uncertain. The CDR3 runs 14 residues. V shed 3 bases and J shed 0 bases, with 7 bases lying between them. Germline V gene sequence: CDR1 SGDLS, CDR2 YYNGEE. The CDR3 spells CASSATTSYNEQFF. CDR3 DNA: TGTGCCAGCAGCGCGACAACCTCCTACAATGAGCAGTTCTTC.

This chain joins TRBV18 and TRBJ2-1; 10 bases are shared with TRBD2. V trimming: 4 bases; J trimming: 7 bases; junction bases outside the gene matches: 10. CDR1 is KGHSH, CDR2 LQKENI, per germline. The CDR3 is 16 residues long. The CDR3 DNA reads TGTGCCAGCTCACGAGCGGGGGGGCCGGGGATGAATGAGCAGTTCTTC. This encodes CASSRAGGPGMNEQFF.

The chain has TRBV27 and TRBJ2-7; weak D call: TRBD2 (6 bases). Germline V gene data show CDR1 as MNHEY and CDR2 as SMNVEV (reference sequence). The CDR3 covers 16 residues. Trimming left V 0 bases short and J 3 bases short, with 15 bases between. The CDR3 region has the DNA TGTGCCAGCAGTTTATCTGGGGGGAAACAAGACTACGAGCAGTACTTC. Residues: CASSLSGGKQDYEQYF.